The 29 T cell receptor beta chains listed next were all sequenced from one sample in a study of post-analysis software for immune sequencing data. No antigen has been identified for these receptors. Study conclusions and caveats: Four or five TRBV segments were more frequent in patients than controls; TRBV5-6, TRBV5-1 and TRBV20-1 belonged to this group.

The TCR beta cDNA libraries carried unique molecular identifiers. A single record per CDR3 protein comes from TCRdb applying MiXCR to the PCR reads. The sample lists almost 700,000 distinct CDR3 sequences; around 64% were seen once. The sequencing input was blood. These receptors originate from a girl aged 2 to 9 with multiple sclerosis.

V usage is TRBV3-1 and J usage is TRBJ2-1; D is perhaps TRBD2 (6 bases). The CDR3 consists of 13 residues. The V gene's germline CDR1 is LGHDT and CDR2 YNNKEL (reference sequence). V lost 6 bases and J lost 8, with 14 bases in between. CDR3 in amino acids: CASRPPSSDEQFF. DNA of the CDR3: TGTGCCAGCAGACCTCCCTCTAGCGATGAGCAGTTCTTC.

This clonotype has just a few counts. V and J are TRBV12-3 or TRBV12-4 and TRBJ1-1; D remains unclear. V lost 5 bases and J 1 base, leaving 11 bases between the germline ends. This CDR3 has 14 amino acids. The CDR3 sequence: CASSRRTGNTEAFF. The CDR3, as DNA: TGTGCCAGCAGTCGGCGAACCGGGAACACTGAAGCTTTCTTT.

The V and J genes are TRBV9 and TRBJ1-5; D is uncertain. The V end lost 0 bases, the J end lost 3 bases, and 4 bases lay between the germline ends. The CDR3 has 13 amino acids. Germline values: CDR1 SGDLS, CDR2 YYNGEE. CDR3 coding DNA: TGTGCCAGCAGCGTAGCCGACAATCAGCCCCAGCATTTT. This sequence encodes CASSVADNQPQHF.

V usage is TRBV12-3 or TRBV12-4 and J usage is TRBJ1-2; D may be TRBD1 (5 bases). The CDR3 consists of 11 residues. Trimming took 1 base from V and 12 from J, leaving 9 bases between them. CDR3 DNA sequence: TGTGCCAGCAGTTTAGGAGACAGAGACACCTTC. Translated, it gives CASSLGDRDTF.

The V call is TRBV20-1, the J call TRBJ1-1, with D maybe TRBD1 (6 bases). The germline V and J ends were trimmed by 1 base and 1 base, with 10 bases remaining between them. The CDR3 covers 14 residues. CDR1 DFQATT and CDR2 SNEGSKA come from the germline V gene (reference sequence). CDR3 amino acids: CSARVGGANTEAFF. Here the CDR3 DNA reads TGCAGTGCTAGAGTGGGGGGCGCGAACACTGAAGCTTTCTTT.

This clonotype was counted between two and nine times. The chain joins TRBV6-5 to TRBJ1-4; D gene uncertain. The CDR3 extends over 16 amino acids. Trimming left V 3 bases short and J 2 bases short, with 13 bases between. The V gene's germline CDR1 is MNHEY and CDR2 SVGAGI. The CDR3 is CASSYYRRPTNEKLFF. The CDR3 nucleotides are TGTGCCAGCAGTTATTATCGGCGGCCGACTAATGAAAAACTGTTTTTT.

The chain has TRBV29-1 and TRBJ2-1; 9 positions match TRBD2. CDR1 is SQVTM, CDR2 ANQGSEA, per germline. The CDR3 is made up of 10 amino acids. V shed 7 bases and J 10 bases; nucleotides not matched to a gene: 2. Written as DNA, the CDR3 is TGCAGCGCGCTAGCGGGGGAGCAGTTCTTC. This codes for CSALAGEQFF.

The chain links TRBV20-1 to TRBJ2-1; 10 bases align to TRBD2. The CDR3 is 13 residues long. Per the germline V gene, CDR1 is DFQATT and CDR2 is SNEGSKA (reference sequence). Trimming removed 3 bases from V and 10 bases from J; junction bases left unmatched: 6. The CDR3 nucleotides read TGCAGTGCTAGGCTAGCGGGAGTTCGCGAGCAGTTCTTC. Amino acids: CSARLAGVREQFF.

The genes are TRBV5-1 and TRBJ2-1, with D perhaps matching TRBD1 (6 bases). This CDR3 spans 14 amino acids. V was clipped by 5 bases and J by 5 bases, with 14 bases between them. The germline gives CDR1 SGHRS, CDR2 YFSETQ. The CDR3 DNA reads TGCGCCAGCAGGGGAAGGGGGTCGGACAATGAGCAGTTCTTC. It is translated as CASRGRGSDNEQFF.

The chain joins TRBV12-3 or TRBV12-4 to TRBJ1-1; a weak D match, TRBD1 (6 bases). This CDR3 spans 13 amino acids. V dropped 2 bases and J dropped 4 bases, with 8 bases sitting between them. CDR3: CASSLQGFTEAFF. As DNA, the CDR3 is TGTGCCAGCAGTTTACAGGGGTTCACTGAAGCTTTCTTT.

CDR3 loop: CSARGQSVRTEAFF. Here the CDR3 DNA reads TGCAGTGCTAGGGGACAGTCTGTGAGGACTGAAGCTTTCTTT. The gene calls are TRBV20-1 and TRBJ1-1, with 7 bases aligning to TRBD1. The CDR3 is 14 residues long. V lost 3 bases to trimming and J lost 5 bases; unmatched junction nucleotides: 9. Germline V CDR1 and CDR2: DFQATT, SNEGSKA (reference sequence).

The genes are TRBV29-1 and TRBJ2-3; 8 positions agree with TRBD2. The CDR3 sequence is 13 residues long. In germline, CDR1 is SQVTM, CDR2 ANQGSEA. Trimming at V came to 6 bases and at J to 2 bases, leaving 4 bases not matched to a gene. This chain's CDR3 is CSVVAGNTDTQYF. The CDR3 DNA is TGCAGCGTGGTAGCGGGGAACACAGATACGCAGTATTTT.

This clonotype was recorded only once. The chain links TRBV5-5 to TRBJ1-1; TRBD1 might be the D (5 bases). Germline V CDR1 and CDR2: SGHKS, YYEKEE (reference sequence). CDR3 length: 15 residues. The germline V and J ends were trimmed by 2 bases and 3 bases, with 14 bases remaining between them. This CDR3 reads CASSFTGTWDTEAFF. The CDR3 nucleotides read TGTGCCAGCAGCTTCACCGGGACCTGGGACACTGAAGCTTTCTTT.

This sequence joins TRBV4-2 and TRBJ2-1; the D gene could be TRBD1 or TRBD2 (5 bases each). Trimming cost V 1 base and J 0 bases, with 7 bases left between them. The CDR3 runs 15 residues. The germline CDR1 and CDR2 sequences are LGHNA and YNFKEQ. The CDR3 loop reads CASSQGDPSYNEQFF. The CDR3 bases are TGTGCCAGCAGCCAAGGGGACCCCTCCTACAATGAGCAGTTCTTC.

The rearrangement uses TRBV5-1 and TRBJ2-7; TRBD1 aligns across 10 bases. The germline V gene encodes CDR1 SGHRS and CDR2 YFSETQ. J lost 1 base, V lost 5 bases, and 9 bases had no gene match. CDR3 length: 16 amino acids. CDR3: CASSTPRTGGSYEQYF. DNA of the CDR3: TGCGCCAGCAGTACCCCAAGGACAGGGGGTTCCTACGAGCAGTACTTC.

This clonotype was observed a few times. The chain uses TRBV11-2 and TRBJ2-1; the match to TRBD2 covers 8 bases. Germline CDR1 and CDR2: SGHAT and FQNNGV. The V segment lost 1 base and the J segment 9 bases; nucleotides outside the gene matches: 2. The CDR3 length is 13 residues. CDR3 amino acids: CASSLVRGGEQFF. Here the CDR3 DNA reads TGTGCCAGCAGCTTAGTTCGGGGGGGTGAGCAGTTCTTC.

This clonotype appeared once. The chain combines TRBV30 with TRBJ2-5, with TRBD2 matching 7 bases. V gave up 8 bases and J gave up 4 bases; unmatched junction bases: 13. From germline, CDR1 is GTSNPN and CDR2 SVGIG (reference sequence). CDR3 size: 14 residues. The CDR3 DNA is TGTGCCGGGGGGGGGATGCGGGGACGAGAGACCCAGTACTTC. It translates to CAGGGMRGRETQYF.

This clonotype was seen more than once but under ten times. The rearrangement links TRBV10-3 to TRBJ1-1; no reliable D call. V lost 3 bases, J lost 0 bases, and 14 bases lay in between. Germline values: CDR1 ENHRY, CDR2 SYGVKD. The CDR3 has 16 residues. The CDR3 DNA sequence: TGTGCCATCAGTGAACCTCGGGAGCACATGAACACTGAAGCTTTCTTT. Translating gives CAISEPREHMNTEAFF.

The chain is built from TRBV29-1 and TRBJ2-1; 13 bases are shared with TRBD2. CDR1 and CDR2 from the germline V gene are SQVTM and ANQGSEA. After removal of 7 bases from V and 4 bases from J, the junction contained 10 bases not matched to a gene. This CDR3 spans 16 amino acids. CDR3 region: CSAAGTSGVFYNEQFF. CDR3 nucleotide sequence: TGCAGCGCCGCCGGGACTAGCGGGGTTTTTTACAATGAGCAGTTCTTC.

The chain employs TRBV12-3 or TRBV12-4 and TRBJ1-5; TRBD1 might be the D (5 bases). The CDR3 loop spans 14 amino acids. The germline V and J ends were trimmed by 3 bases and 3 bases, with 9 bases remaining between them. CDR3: CASSLGDANQPQHF. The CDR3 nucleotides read TGTGCCAGCAGTTTGGGGGACGCCAATCAGCCCCAGCATTTT.

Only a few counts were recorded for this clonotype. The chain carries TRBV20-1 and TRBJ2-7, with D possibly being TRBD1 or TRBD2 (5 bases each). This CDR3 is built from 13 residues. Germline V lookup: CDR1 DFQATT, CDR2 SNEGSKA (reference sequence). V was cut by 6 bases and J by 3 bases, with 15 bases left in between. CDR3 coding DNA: TGCAGTGCAGGACGGGACCTGAACTACGAGCAGTACTTC. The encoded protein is CSAGRDLNYEQYF.

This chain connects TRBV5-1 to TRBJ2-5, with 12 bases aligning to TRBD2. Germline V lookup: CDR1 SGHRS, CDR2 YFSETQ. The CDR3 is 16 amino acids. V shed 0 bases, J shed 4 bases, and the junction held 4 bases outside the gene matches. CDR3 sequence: CASSLALAGGGETQYF. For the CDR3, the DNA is TGCGCCAGCAGCTTGGCCCTAGCGGGAGGGGGAGAGACCCAGTACTTC.

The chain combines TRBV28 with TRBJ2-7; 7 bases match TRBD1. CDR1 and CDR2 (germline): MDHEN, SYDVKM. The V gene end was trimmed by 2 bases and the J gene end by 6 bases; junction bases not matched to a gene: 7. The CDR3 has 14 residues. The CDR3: CASSLKGATCEQYF. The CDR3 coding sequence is TGTGCCAGCAGTTTAAAGGGGGCCACCTGCGAGCAGTACTTC.

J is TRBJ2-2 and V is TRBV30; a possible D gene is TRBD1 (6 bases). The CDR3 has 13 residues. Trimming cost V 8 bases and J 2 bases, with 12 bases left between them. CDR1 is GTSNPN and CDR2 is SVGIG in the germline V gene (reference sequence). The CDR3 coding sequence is TGTGCCCTAGACAGGCAAAACACCGGGGAGCTGTTTTTT. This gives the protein CALDRQNTGELFF.

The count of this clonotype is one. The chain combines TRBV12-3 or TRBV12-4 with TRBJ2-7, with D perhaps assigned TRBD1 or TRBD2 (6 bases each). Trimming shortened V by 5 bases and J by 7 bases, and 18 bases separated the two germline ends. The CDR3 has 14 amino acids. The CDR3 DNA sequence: TGTGCCAGCAGTCTCCCCAGGGGAGGATGTGAGCAGTACTTC. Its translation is CASSLPRGGCEQYF.

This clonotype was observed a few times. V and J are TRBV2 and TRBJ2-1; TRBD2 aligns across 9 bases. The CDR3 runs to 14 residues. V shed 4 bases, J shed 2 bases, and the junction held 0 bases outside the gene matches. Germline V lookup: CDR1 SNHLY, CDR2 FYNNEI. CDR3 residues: CASSASGAYNEQFF. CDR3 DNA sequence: TGTGCCAGCAGTGCTAGCGGGGCCTACAATGAGCAGTTCTTC.

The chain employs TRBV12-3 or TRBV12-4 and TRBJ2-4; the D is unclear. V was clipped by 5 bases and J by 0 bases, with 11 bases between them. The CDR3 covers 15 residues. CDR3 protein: CASSPSVIAKNIQYF. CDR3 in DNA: TGTGCCAGCAGTCCCAGCGTAATAGCCAAAAACATTCAGTACTTC.

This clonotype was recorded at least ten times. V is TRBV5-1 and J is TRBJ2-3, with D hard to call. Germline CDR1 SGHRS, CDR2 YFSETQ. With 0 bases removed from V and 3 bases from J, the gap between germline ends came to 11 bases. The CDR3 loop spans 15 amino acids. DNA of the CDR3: TGCGCCAGCAGCTTGGAAGGGCGAAGGACAGATACGCAGTATTTT. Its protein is CASSLEGRRTDTQYF.

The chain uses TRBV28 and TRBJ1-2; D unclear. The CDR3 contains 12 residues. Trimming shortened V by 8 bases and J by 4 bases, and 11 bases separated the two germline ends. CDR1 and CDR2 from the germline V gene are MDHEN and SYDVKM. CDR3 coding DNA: TGTGCCAGCGGGCCGTCGTTCTATGGCTACACCTTC. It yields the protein CASGPSFYGYTF.